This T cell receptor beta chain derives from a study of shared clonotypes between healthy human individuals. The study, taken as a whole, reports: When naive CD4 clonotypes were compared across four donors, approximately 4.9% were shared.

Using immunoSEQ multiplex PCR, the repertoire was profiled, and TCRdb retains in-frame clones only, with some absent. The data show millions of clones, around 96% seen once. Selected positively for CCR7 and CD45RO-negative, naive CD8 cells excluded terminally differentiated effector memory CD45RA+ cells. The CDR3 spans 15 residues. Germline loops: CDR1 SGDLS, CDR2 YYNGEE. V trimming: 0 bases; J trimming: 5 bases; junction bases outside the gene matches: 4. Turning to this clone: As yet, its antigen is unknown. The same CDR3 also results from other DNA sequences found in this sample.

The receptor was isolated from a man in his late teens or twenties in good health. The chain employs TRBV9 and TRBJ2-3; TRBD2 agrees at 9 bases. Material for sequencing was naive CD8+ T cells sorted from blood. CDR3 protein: CASSVVSGGIDTQYF. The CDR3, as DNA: TGTGCCAGCAGCGTAGTAAGCGGGGGGATAGATACGCAGTATTTT.